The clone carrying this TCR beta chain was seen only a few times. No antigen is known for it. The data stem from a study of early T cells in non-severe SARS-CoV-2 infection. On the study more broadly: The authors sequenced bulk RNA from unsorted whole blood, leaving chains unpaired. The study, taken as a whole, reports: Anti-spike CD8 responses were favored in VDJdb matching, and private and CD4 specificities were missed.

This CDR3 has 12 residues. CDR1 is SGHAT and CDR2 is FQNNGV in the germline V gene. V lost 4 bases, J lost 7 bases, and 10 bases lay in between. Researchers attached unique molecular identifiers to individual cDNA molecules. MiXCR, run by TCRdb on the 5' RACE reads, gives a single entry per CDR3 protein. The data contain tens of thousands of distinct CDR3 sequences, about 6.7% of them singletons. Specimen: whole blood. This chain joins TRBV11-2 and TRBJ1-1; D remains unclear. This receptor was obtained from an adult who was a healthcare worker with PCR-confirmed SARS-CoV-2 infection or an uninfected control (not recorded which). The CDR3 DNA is TGTGCCAGCAGCTCGGACGGGATTGAAGCTTTCTTT. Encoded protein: CASSSDGIEAFF.